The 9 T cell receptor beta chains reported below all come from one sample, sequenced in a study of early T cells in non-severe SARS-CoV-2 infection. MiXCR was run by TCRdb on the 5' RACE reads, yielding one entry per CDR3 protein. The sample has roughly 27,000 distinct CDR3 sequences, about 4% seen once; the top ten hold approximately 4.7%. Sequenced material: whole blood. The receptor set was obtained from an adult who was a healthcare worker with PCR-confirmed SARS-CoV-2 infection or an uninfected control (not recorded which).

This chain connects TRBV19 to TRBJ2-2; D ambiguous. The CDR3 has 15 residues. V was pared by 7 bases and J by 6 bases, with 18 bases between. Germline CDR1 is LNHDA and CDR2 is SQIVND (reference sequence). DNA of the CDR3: TGTGCCAGTACCGAGACACCCACCTTAGCCGGGGAGCTGTTTTTT. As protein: CASTETPTLAGELFF.

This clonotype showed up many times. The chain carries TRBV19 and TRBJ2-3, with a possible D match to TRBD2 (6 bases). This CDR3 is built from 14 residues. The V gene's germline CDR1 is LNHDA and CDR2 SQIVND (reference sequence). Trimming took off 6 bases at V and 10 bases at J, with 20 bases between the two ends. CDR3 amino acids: CASRTPDRGGAQYF. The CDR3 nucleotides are TGTGCCAGTAGGACTCCTGATCGGGGCGGGGCGCAGTATTTT.

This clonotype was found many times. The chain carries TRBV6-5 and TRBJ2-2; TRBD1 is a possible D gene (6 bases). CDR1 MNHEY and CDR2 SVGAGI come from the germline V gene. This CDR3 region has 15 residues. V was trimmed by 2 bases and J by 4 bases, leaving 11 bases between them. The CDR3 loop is CASSYLSGVTGELFF. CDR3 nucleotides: TGTGCCAGCAGTTACCTATCAGGGGTCACCGGGGAGCTGTTTTTT.

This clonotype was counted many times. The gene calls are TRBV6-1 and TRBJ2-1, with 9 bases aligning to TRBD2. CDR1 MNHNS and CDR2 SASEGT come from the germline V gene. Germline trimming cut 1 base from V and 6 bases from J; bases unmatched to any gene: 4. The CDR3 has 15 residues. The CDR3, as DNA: TGTGCCAGCAGTGAAGTAGCGGGAGCCTTCAATGAGCAGTTCTTC. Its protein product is CASSEVAGAFNEQFF.

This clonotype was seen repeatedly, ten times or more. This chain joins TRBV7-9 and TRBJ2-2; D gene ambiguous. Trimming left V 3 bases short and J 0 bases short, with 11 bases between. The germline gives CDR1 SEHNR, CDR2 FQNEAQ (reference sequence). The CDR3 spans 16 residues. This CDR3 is CASSLELQTNTGELFF. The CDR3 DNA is TGTGCCAGCAGCTTGGAATTACAAACGAACACCGGGGAGCTGTTTTTT.

The CDR3 nucleotides read TGTGCCAGCAGCTTACGCGGGGCGCCCACAGATACGCAGTATTTT. Its protein is CASSLRGAPTDTQYF. The chain joins TRBV7-6 to TRBJ2-3; a possible D gene is TRBD2 (6 bases). CDR1 and CDR2 from the germline V gene are SGHVS and FNYEAQ. Deletions cut 2 bases from V and 2 bases from J, with 11 bases between. The CDR3 contains 15 residues.

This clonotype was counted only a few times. The CDR3 DNA is TGTGCCAGCAGTTACGCGGGAGTAGTCAATGAGCAGTTCTTC. Encoded protein: CASSYAGVVNEQFF. The chain employs TRBV6-2 or TRBV6-3 and TRBJ2-1; 7 bases fit TRBD2. Germline V lookup: CDR1 MNHEY, CDR2 SVGEGT. V lost 2 bases, J lost 6 bases, and 4 bases stayed unmatched. The CDR3 runs to 14 residues.

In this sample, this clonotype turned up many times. CDR3 nucleotide sequence: TGTGCCAGCAGCCCGGACAGCAATCAGCCCCAGCATTTT. Translating it yields CASSPDSNQPQHF. This chain uses TRBV6-4 with TRBJ1-5, with unresolved D. The CDR3 runs 13 residues. Between the trimmed V and J ends, which lost 6 bases and 1 base, there was a span of 7 bases. The germline V gene encodes CDR1 MRHNA and CDR2 SNTAGT.

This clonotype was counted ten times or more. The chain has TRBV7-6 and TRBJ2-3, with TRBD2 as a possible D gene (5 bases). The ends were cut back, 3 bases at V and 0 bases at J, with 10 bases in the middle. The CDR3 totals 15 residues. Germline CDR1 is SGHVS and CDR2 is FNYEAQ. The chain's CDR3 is CASSFVGGSTDTQYF. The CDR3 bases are TGTGCCAGCAGCTTTGTCGGAGGAAGCACAGATACGCAGTATTTT.